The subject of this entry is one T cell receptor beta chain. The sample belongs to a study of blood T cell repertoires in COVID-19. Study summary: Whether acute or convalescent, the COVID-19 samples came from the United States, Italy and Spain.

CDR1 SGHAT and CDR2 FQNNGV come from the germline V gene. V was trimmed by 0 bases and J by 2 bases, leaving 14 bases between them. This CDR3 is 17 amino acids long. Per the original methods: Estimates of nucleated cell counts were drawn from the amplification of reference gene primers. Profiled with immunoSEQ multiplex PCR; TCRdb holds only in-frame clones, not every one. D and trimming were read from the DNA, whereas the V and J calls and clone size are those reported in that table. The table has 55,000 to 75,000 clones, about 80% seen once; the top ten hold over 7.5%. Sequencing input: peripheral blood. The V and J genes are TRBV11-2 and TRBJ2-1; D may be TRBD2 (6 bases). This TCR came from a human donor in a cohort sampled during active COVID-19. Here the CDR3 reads CASSLDRWTGAYNEQFF. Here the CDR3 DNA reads TGTGCCAGCAGCTTAGATAGGTGGACGGGAGCCTACAATGAGCAGTTCTTC.